This T cell receptor beta chain is drawn from a study of OX40 agonist ivuxolimab in advanced cancers. Some clones are missing from TCRdb's copy, which holds only in-frame ones; the method was immunoSEQ multiplex PCR. The table shows about 64,000 clones, with 88% occurring only once. Study results and caveats: Both CD4+ and CD8+ T cell populations in blood had undergone clonal expansion by week 6 at 0.1 to 3.0 mg/kg. Compared with others, partial responders at 0.1-3.0 mg/kg displayed clonal expansion among the lowest.

With 5 bases removed from V and 4 bases from J, the gap between germline ends came to 17 bases. Germline loops: CDR1 LNHNV, CDR2 YYDKDF (reference sequence). CDR3 size: 15 residues. In regard to this clone: Antigen specificity is unknown.

The starting material was CD4+ or CD8+ T cells sorted from blood, obtained in a trial of the OX40 agonist ivuxolimab. This TCR came from an adult with an advanced solid tumor such as melanoma, head and neck, liver or kidney cancer. The V and J genes are TRBV15 and TRBJ1-2; D possibly corresponds to TRBD1 (6 bases). Here the CDR3 reads CATSPRQGFRYGYTF. The CDR3 region has the DNA TGTGCCACCAGCCCTCGGCAGGGGTTCCGCTATGGCTACACCTTC.